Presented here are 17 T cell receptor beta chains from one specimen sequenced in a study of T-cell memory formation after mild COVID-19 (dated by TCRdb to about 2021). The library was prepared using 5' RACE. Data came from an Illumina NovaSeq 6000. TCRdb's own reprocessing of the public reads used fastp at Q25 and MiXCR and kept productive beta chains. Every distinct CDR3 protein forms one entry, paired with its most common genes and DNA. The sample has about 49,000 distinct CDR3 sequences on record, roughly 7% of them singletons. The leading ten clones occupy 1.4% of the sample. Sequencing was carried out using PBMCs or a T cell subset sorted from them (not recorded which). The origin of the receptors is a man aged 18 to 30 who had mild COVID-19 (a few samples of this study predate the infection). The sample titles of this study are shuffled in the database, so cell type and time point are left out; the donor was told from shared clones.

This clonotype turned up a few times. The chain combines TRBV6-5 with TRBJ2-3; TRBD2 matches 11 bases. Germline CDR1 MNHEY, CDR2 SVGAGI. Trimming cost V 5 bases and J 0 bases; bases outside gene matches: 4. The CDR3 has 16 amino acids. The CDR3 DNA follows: TGTGCCAGCAGTCCCCGGACTAGCGGGAGCACAGATACGCAGTATTTT. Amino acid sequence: CASSPRTSGSTDTQYF.

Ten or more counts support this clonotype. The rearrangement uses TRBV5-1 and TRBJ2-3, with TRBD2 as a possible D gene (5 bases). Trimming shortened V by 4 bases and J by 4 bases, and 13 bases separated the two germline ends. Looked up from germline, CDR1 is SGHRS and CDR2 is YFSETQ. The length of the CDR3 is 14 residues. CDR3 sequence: CASSPTGSADTQYF. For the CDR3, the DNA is TGCGCCAGCAGCCCCACGGGGAGCGCAGATACGCAGTATTTT.

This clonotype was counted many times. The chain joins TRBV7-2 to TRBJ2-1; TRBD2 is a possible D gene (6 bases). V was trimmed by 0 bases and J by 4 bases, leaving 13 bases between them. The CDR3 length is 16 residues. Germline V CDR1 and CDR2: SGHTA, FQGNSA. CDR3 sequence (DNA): TGTGCCAGCAGCTTAGCGTGGGACTCTTCATACAATGAGCAGTTCTTC. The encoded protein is CASSLAWDSSYNEQFF.

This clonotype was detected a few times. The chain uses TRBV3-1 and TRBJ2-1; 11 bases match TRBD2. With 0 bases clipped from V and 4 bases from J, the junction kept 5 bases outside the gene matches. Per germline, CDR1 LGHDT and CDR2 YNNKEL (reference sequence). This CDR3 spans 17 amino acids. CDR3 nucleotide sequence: TGTGCCAGCAGCCAAGATTTGGCTAGCGGGGGGTACAATGAGCAGTTCTTC. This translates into CASSQDLASGGYNEQFF.

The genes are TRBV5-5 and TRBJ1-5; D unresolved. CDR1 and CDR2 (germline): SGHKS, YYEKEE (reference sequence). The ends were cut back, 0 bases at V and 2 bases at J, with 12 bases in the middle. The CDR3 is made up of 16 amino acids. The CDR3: CASSLEPVAGNQPQHF. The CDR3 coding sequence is TGTGCCAGCAGCTTGGAGCCAGTTGCCGGCAATCAGCCCCAGCATTTT.

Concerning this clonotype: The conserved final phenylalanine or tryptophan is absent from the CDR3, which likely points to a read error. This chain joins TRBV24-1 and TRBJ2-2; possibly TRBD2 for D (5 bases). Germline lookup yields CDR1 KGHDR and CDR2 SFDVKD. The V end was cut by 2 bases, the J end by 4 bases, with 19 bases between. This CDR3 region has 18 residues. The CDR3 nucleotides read TGTGCCACCAGTGATTCCTTTCTGAGGTCCGCGGGCACCGGGGAGCTGTTTTCT. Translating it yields CATSDSFLRSAGTGELFS.

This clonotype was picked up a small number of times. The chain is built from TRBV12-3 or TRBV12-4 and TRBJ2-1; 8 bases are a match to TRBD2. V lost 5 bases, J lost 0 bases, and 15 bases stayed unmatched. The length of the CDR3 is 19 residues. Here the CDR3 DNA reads TGTGCCAGCAGTCCCTGGGAGCGGGGGCCACAGAGCTCCTACAATGAGCAGTTCTTC. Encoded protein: CASSPWERGPQSSYNEQFF.

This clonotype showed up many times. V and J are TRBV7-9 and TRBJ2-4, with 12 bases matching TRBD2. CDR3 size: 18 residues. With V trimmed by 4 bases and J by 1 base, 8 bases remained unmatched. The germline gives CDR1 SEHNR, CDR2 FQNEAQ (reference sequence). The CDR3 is CASSSLAGGIGAKNIQYF. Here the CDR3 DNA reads TGTGCCAGCAGCTCTCTAGCGGGGGGGATCGGGGCCAAAAACATTCAGTACTTC.

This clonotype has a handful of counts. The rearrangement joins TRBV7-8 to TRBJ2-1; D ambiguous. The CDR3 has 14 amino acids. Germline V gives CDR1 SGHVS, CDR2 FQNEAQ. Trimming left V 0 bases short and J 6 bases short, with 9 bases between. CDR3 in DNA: TGTGCCAGCAGCTTAGCGCCCAGTATCAATGAGCAGTTCTTC. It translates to CASSLAPSINEQFF.

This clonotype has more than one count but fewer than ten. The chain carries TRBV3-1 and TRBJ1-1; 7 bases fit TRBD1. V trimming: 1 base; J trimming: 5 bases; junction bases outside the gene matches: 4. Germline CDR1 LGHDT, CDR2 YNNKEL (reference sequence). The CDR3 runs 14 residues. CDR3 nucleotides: TGTGCCAGCAGCCAAGGGGACAGAAGGACTGAAGCTTTCTTT. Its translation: CASSQGDRRTEAFF.

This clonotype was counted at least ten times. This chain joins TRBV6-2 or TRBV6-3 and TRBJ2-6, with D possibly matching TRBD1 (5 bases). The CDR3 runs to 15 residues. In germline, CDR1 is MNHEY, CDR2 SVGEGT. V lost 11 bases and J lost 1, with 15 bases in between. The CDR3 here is CAARTGYSGANVLTF. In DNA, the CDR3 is TGTGCCGCCAGAACAGGTTATTCTGGGGCCAACGTCCTGACTTTC.

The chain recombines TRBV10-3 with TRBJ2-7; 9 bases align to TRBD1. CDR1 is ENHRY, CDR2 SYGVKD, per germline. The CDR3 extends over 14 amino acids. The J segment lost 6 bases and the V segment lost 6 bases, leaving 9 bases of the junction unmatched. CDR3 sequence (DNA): TGTGCCATCAGGGATCCGGGACAGGGTGTCGAGCAGTACGTC. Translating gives CAIRDPGQGVEQYV.

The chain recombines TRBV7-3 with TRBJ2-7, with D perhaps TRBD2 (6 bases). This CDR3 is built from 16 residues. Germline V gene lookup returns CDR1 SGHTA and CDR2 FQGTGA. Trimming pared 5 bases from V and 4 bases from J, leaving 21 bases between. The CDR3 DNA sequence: TGTGCCAGCAGCGAAGCCGGGACCGCCGGAGGGTACGAGCAGTACTTC. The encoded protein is CASSEAGTAGGYEQYF.

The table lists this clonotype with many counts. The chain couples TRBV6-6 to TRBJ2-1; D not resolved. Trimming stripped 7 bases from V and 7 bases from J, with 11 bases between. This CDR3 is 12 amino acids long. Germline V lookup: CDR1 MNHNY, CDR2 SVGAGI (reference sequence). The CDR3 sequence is CASTSMGNEQFF. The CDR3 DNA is TGTGCCAGCACCAGCATGGGAAATGAGCAGTTCTTC.

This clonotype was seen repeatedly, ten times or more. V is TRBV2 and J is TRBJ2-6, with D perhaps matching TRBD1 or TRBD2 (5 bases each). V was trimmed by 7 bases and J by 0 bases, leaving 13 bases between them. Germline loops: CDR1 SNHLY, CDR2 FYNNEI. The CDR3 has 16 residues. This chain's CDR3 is CASIGTASSGANVLTF. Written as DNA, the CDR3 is TGTGCCAGCATCGGGACGGCTAGCTCTGGGGCCAACGTCCTGACTTTC.

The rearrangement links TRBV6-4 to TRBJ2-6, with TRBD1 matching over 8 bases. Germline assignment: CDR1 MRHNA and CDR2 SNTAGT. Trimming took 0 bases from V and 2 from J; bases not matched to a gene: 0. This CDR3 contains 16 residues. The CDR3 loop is CASSDSTGAGANVLTF. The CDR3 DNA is TGTGCCAGCAGTGACTCGACAGGGGCTGGGGCCAACGTCCTGACTTTC.

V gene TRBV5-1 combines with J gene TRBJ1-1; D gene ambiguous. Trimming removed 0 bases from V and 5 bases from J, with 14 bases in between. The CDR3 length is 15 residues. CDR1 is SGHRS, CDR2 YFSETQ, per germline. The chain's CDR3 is CASSLVLGLRTEAFF. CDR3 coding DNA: TGCGCCAGCAGCTTGGTTTTGGGGTTGAGGACTGAAGCTTTCTTT.